A single TCR beta chain is shown here with its context. The data stem from a study of blood T cell repertoires in COVID-19. Study-level information: Acute-phase and convalescent COVID-19 samples originated in the United States, Italy and Spain. Sources were T cells, B-cell-depleted T cells, or PBMCs; the material itself was cDNA or gDNA.

Source study methods: Estimation of nucleated cell counts relied on the amplification of reference gene primers. Data came from immunoSEQ multiplex PCR; TCRdb stores just in-frame clones and leaves some out. That table supplies the V and J calls and clone size; D and trimming were determined from the DNA. The sample lists 410,000 or so clones, 86% occurring once. There are 14 residues in the CDR3. Per the germline V gene, CDR1 is SGHAT and CDR2 is FQNNGV. V lost 5 bases, J lost 6 bases, and 16 bases lay in between. This sequence was found in a woman in her 30s with active or convalescent COVID-19. The material sequenced was peripheral blood. The rearrangement joins TRBV11-2 to TRBJ1-2, with D possibly being TRBD1 (6 bases). CDR3 nucleotide sequence: TGTGCCAGCAGCGCCCCTGGGGGGGCGGATGGCTACACCTTC. The encoded protein is CASSAPGGADGYTF.